One sample yielded the 14 T cell receptor beta chains listed below, sequenced in a study of beta chain features in type 1 diabetes (dated 2018 in TCRdb). Library construction relied on the immunoSEQ multiplex PCR assay. All of the isolated RNA was reverse transcribed with the High Capacity cDNA Reverse Transcription Kit, so expressed TCRB transcripts were sequenced. As stored in TCRdb, this immuneACCESS dataset retains in-frame rearrangements with V and J assigned. A fraction of the clones does not appear; measured against another copy, unresolved V genes explain less than half of the discrepancy, and the remainder lacks a known reason. The sample table lists hundreds of thousands of clones, more than 12% of them with a count of one. Less than 0.04% of the sample comes from the top ten. Here is what the overall study found, with its caveats: Type 1 diabetes patients showed a moderate but significant shortening of TCRB CDR3 length in all four CD4+ subsets.

Antigens for these TCRs are unknown. The sample consisted of naive CD4+ T cells from blood. The meaning of the sample's cell subset or site label: true naive CD4+ T cells. These TCRs come from a man aged 18 to 30 with type 1 diabetes.

This clone occurred a few times. This sequence joins TRBV5-4 and TRBJ2-1; a possible D gene is TRBD2 (5 bases). CDR3 size: 12 residues. V dropped 6 bases and J dropped 9 bases, with 13 bases sitting between them. The germline V gene encodes CDR1 SGHNT and CDR2 YYREEE (reference sequence). In nucleotides, the CDR3 is TGTGCCAGCACCACGGCGGGCAGTGAGCAGTTCTTC. Translation gives CASTTAGSEQFF.

This clone was found a few times. This chain links TRBV5-6 with TRBJ2-5; TRBD1 matches 12 bases. The CDR3 spans 15 residues. V shed 3 bases and J 5 bases; nucleotides not matched to a gene: 5. Germline V lookup: CDR1 SGHDT, CDR2 YYEEEE. CDR3 sequence: CASSWGQGARETQYF. The CDR3 coding sequence is TGTGCCAGCAGCTGGGGACAGGGGGCGCGGGAGACCCAGTACTTC.

The gene calls are TRBV4-2 and TRBJ1-2; 9 nucleotides match TRBD1. The CDR3 covers 14 residues. Germline V gene data show CDR1 as LGHNA and CDR2 as YNFKEQ. V shed 7 bases and J 6 bases; nucleotides not matched to a gene: 9. CDR3 amino acids: CASTGQGRSDGYTF. The CDR3 region has the DNA TGTGCCAGCACGGGACAGGGAAGATCCGATGGCTACACCTTC.

The rearrangement links TRBV28 to TRBJ1-1; D is possibly TRBD1 (5 bases). The V gene's germline CDR1 is MDHEN and CDR2 SYDVKM. This CDR3 is 12 amino acids long. Trimming cost V 6 bases and J 10 bases, with 15 bases left between them. Here the CDR3 DNA reads TGTGCCAGCAGACTCCAGGGTCTAGTAGCTTTCTTT. Translation: CASRLQGLVAFF.

V and J are TRBV20-1 and TRBJ1-1; D remains ambiguous. CDR1 is DFQATT and CDR2 is SNEGSKA in the germline V gene (reference sequence). The V end was cut by 7 bases, the J end by 0 bases, with 6 bases between. The CDR3 runs 11 residues. The CDR3 sequence: CSGAMNTEAFF. DNA for the CDR3: TGCAGTGGGGCTATGAACACTGAAGCTTTCTTT.

This clone was counted between two and nine times. The chain couples TRBV14 to TRBJ1-1; TRBD1 might be the D (5 bases). V was clipped by 4 bases and J by 5 bases, with 11 bases between them. This CDR3 is built from 13 residues. The V gene's germline CDR1 is SGHDN and CDR2 FVKESK. The chain's CDR3 is CASSLDIQTEAFF. The CDR3 DNA follows: TGTGCCAGCAGCCTGGACATCCAGACTGAAGCTTTCTTT.

A few counts support this clone. The chain joins TRBV29-1 to TRBJ1-5; tentatively, D is TRBD1 (6 bases). The V end lost 6 bases, the J end lost 1 base, and 13 bases lay between the germline ends. CDR3 size: 14 residues. Germline CDR1 SQVTM, CDR2 ANQGSEA. This CDR3 reads CSVVQGTSNQPQHF. Written as DNA, the CDR3 is TGCAGCGTCGTACAGGGAACCAGCAATCAGCCCCAGCATTTT.

This chain uses TRBV30 with TRBJ2-7; 7 nucleotides match TRBD2. V was pared by 3 bases and J by 1 base, with 12 bases of the junction left unmatched. This CDR3 contains 16 residues. Germline V gene lookup returns CDR1 GTSNPN and CDR2 SVGIG (reference sequence). In nucleotides, the CDR3 is TGTGCCTGGAGAGACAAGTCAGCGGGGCCTTCCTACGAGCAGTACTTC. This encodes CAWRDKSAGPSYEQYF. The full variable domain, in which reference TRBV30 and TRBJ2-7 provide the parts outside the CDR3, is SQTIHQWPATLVQPVGSPLSLECTVEGTSNPNLYWYRQAAGRGLQLLFYSVGIGQISSEVPQNLSASRPQDRQFILSSKKLLLSDSGFYLCAWRDKSAGPSYEQYFGPGTRLTVT.

This clone was recorded once. The DNA of the CDR3 is TGTGCCAGCAGTGAAGCGGGCTCGGGAGACACCGGGGAGCTGTTTTTT. Its protein is CASSEAGSGDTGELFF. This chain links TRBV6-1 with TRBJ2-2; a possible D gene is TRBD2 (6 bases). Trimming cost V 0 bases and J 3 bases, with 11 bases left between them. The CDR3 has 16 amino acids. Germline V CDR1 and CDR2: MNHNS, SASEGT.

The chain carries TRBV6-5 and TRBJ1-2, with D tentatively TRBD1 (6 bases). The CDR3 extends over 15 amino acids. Germline CDR1 is MNHEY and CDR2 is SVGAGI. V was trimmed by 2 bases and J by 0 bases, leaving 10 bases between them. CDR3 region: CASSYRGGPNYGYTF. CDR3 bases: TGTGCCAGCAGTTACCGCGGGGGGCCTAACTATGGCTACACCTTC.

Note on this clone: A junction boundary mismatches the germline segment, possibly from a read error. The V and J genes are TRBV5-1 and TRBJ2-5; D may be TRBD2 (5 bases). The length of the CDR3 is 17 residues. Germline lookup yields CDR1 SGHRS and CDR2 YFSETQ. The CDR3 DNA reads TGCGCCAGCAGTTTGGTGCGTGGAGGACTGTACCAAGAGACCCAGTACTTC. Amino acid sequence: CASSLVRGGLYQETQYF.

The chain uses TRBV5-1 and TRBJ2-2, with D perhaps matching TRBD1 (6 bases). Trimming took 0 bases from V and 4 from J, leaving 10 bases between them. Looked up from germline, CDR1 is SGHRS and CDR2 is YFSETQ. The CDR3 length is 15 residues. DNA for the CDR3: TGCGCCAGCAGCTTGGCCTTCAGGGGCACCGGGGAGCTGTTTTTT. This gives the protein CASSLAFRGTGELFF.

The V call is TRBV18, the J call TRBJ2-1; D possibly corresponds to TRBD2 (6 bases). CDR3 length equals 15 residues. The V end was cut by 0 bases, the J end by 8 bases, with 14 bases between. Germline V gene sequence: CDR1 KGHSH, CDR2 LQKENI. The CDR3: CASSPPRGRGDEQFF. The CDR3 DNA follows: TGTGCCAGCTCACCACCGCGGGGAAGGGGCGATGAGCAGTTCTTC.

This clone showed up just a few times. The chain is built from TRBV14 and TRBJ1-5; unclear D gene. The CDR3 sequence is 13 residues long. From germline, CDR1 is SGHDN and CDR2 FVKESK. The V and J ends lost 1 base and 9 bases respectively, with 10 bases between them. CDR3 loop: CASSQGGSWPQHF. The CDR3 nucleotides read TGTGCCAGCAGCCAAGGCGGGTCGTGGCCCCAGCATTTT.